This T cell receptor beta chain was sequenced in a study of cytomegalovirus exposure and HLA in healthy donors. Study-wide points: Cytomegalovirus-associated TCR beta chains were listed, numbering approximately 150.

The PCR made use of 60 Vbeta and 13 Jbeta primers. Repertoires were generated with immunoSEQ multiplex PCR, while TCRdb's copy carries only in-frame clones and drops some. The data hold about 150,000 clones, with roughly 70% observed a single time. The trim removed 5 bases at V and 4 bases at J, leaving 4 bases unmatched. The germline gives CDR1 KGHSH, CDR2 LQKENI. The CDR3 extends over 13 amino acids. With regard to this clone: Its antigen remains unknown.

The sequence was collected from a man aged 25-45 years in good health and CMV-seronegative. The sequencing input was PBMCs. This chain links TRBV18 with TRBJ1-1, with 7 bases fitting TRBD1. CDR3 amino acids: CASSSRDSTEAFF. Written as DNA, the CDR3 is TGTGCCAGCTCATCCCGGGACAGCACTGAAGCTTTCTTT.